The T cell receptor (beta chain) described here comes from a study of T cells in Graves' hyperthyroidism and ophthalmopathy. V trimming: 2 bases; J trimming: 12 bases; junction bases outside the gene matches: 18. Germline loops: CDR1 DFQATT, CDR2 SNEGSKA (reference sequence). The CDR3 is made up of 16 amino acids. In regard to this clonotype: Its specificity is unknown.

Across 18 months, stable Graves' hyperthyroidism was marked by no progression to ophthalmopathy. Study-level findings and limits: Peripheral blood also featured most of the thyroid clonotypes expanded above 0.001.

RNA transcripts gave rise to amplified TCR beta CDR3 regions. An initial round of RT-PCR targeting the TCR CDR3 relied on the HTBI primer set. TCRdb called the multiplex PCR reads again in MiXCR, with one record for every CDR3 protein. The table includes hundreds of thousands of distinct CDR3 sequences, approximately 14% detected once. The receptor was derived from a woman under 30 with Graves' hyperthyroidism. The chain combines TRBV20-1 with TRBJ1-4; 7 bases line up with TRBD1. The sequencing sample was made of blood. The CDR3 reads CSARRSRGGPTGELFF. The DNA for the CDR3 is TGCAGTGCTAGAAGAAGCAGGGGGGGACCTACAGGGGAACTGTTTTTT.